This TCR beta chain emerged from a study of blood T cell repertoires in COVID-19 (dated by TCRdb to 2018 to 2020). Background for the entire study: Samples covering the acute and convalescent phases of COVID-19 were provided by collaborators in the United States, Italy and Spain. The prospective study material was composed of cDNA or gDNA derived from T cells, B-cell-depleted T cells, or PBMCs. The dataset comprised deeply sampled blood TCRbeta repertoires from subjects exposed to, actively infected with, or recovered from COVID-19. The repertoires were released in a freely available public database meant as a resource for research on the immune response to SARS-CoV-2. The samples were drawn from two sources: the first 160 participants of the ongoing ImmuneRACE study, and 950 to 1,500 subjects contributed by 6 global collaborators. Nearly every sample came with metadata listing a de-identified subject ID, COVID-19 status, age in years and sex. Where HLA class I and class II types were available, the types were taken from metadata supplied by the sample provider, not from assay-based typing. The research as a whole found: Clinical and demographic metadata were provided uncurated, with the amount varying by source and participant.

Remarks on this clone: What antigen it recognizes has not been identified. Per-nucleotide qualities are absent, and no much larger clonotype sits a single base away.

TCRbeta CDR3 regions were amplified from genomic DNA by means of the immunoSEQ Assay, a bias-controlled multiplex PCR. The study's processing was this. Nucleated cell counts per sample were estimated from amplification of reference gene primers within the assay. To quantify the absolute abundance of each unique TCRbeta CDR3 rearrangement, sequence reads were collapsed and filtered. Productive Simpson clonality was computed per sample as the square root of Simpson's diversity index over productive rearrangements. Entries here come from immuneACCESS through TCRdb and include only in-frame sequences with V and J called. Some clones fail to appear in such tables; in the studies checked, an unresolved V gene covers under half of the shortfall, and the cause of the remainder is unknown. V and J calls and clone size are those listed in that table; D and trimming were worked out from the DNA. The sample yields about 160,000 clones; about 74% were counted once. The top ten constitute approximately 8% of the sample.

Whole blood was collected in K2EDTA tubes by collaborating institutions according to the institutions' own protocols. For TCRbeta analysis, collaborator samples were shipped as frozen whole blood, as isolated PBMCs, or as DNA extracted from either sample type. The CDR3 sequence holds 13 residues, the cysteine and phenylalanine included. Only CDR3 DNA is held: 39 bases, read in frame from base 1. From the germline V gene, CDR1 is SGHRS and CDR2 is YFSETQ. V and J are trimmed by 4 bases and 4 bases, and the gene matches miss 3 bases of the junction. The chain couples TRBV5-1 to TRBJ2-5, with TRBD1 identical over 8 junction bases. The sample was peripheral blood. The TCR was taken from a man aged 55 to 70 with acute or convalescent COVID-19. The sequenced DNA: TGCGCCAGCAGCCCGGACAGGGCAGAGACCCAGTACTTC. The resulting protein is CASSPDRAETQYF.